This entry is about one T cell receptor beta chain. What antigen it recognizes has not been identified. Base qualities were left out, and no much larger clone turns up one base away. These data belong to a study of blood T cell repertoires in COVID-19 (dated by TCRdb to 2020 to 2021). At the level of the whole study: Samples from collaborators originated in the United States, Italy and Spain and spanned both the acute and convalescent phases of COVID-19. The repertoires were released in a freely available public database meant as a resource for research on the immune response to SARS-CoV-2. The prospective study material was composed of cDNA or gDNA derived from T cells, B-cell-depleted T cells, or PBMCs. Nearly every sample came with metadata listing a de-identified subject ID, COVID-19 status, age in years and sex. The dataset comprised deeply sampled blood TCRbeta repertoires from subjects exposed to, actively infected with, or recovered from COVID-19. Samples were obtained from the ongoing ImmuneRACE study (first 160 participants) and from roughly 1,300 subjects provided by 6 global collaborators. Where available, HLA class I and class II types were obtained from metadata supplied by the sample provider rather than from assay-based typing.

Whole blood was collected in K2EDTA tubes by collaborating institutions according to the institutions' own protocols. For TCRbeta analysis, collaborator samples were shipped as frozen whole blood, as isolated PBMCs, or as DNA extracted from either sample type. Broad study findings and their caveats: How much clinical and demographic metadata was included differed by source and by participant, and the metadata was provided uncurated.

TCRbeta CDR3 regions were amplified from genomic DNA using the immunoSEQ Assay, a bias-controlled multiplex PCR. The authors processed their data as follows. Nucleated cell counts per sample were estimated from amplification of reference gene primers within the assay. To quantify the absolute abundance of each unique TCRbeta CDR3 rearrangement, sequence reads were collapsed and filtered. For each sample, productive Simpson clonality was calculated by taking the square root of Simpson's diversity index across productive rearrangements. Here the immuneACCESS table is served through TCRdb, limited to in-frame sequences with V and J called. Missing clones are a known gap in these copies; in checked studies unresolved V genes cover under half, and the rest lacks a known reason. That table supplies the V and J calls and clone size; D and trimming were determined from the DNA. This sample gives approximately 230,000 clones in total; about four fifths of them show up just once. The ten largest make up approximately 9.1% of the sample.

V loses 5 bases at its end and J loses 6 bases; junction bases beyond the gene matches: 5. Sequences SGHTA (CDR1) and FQGNSA (CDR2) are obtained from the germline V gene. Measured from the cysteine to the phenylalanine, the CDR3 is 13 residues long. Of the read, only the CDR3 DNA is kept; its 39 bases are in frame from base 1. This TCR derives from a man older than 75 with acute or convalescent COVID-19. The receptor chain draws on TRBV7-2 and TRBJ2-7, with 9 bases matching TRBD1. Sequenced material: peripheral blood. At the DNA level, the sequence is TGTGCCAGCAGCCGCCTACAGGGGGCCGAGCAGTACTTC. It specifies CASSRLQGAEQYF.